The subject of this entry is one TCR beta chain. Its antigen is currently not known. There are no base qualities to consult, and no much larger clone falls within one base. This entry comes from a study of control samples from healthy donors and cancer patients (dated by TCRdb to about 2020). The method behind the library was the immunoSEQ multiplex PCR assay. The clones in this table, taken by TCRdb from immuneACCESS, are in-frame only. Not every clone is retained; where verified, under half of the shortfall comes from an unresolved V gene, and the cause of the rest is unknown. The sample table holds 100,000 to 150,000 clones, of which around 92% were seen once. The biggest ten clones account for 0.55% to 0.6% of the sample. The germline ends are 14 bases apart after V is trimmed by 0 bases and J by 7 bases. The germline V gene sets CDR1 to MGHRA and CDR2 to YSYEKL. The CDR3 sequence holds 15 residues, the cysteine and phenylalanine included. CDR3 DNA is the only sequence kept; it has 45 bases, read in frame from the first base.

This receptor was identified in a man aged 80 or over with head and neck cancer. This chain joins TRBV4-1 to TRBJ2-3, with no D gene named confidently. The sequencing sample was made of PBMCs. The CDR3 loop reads CASSQDPTVTHTQYF. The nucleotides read TGCGCCAGCAGCCAAGATCCAACGGTGACACATACGCAGTATTTT.